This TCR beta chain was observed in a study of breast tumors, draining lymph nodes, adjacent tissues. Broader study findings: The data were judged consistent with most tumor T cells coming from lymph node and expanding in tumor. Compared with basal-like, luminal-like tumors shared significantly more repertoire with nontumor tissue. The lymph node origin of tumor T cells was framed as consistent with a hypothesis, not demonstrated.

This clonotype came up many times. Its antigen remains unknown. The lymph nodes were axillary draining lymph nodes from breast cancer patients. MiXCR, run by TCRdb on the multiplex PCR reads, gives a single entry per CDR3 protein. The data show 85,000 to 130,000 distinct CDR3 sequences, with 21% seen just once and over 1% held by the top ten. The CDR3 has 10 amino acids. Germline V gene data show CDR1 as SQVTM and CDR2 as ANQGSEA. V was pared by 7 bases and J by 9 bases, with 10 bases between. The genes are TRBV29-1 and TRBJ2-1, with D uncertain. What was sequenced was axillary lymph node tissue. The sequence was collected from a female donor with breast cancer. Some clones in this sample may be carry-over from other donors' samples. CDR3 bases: TGCAGCGGGATGGGCGCTGAGCAGTTCTTC. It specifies CSGMGAEQFF.